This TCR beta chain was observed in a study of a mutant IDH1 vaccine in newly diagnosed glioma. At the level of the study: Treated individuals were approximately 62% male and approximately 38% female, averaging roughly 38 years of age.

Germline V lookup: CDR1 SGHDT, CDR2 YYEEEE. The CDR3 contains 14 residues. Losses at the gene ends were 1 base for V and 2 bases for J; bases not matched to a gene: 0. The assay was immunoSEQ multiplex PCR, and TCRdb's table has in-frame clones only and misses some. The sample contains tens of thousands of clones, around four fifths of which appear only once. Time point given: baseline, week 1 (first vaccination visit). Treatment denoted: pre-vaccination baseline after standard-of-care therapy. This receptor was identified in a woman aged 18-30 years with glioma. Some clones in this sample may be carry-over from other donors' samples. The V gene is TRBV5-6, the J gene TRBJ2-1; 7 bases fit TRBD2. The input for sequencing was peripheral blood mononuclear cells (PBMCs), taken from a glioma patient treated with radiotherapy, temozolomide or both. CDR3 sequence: CASSLSGAYNEQFF. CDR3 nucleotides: TGTGCCAGCAGCTTGAGCGGGGCCTACAATGAGCAGTTCTTC.